The sequence of this T cell receptor (beta chain) was determined in a study of shared clonotypes between healthy human individuals (dated by TCRdb to the early 2020s). Regarding the complete study: Three men and a couple of women, aged 18 to 49 years, made up the cohort. For each donor, CD4 naive and CD4 memory were each given three plates, CD8 naive was given two plates, and CD8 memory was given one plate. To estimate repertoire size and how much clonotypes are shared between individuals, the study performed deep sequencing of blood TCR repertoires from a few healthy adults. Libraries were prepared and TCR repertoires were sequenced by different laboratories using diverse techniques, in order to increase sequencing depth and limit assay-specific biases. Leukapheresis yielded between about 0.85 and 9 billion PBMCs per donor. Overall study outcomes, separate from this receptor: Larger estimated clonotype richness was generally found for naive subsets than for memory subsets. Even with the large sequencing depth, rarefaction of the sorted-subset datasets indicated that sequencing was incomplete. Pairwise subsampling led to the expectation that sequencing depth would affect the degree of clonotype sharing among donors. Sampling was limited to blood, and TCR repertoires in tissue likely differ from TCR repertoires in blood. Higher generation probabilities were observed for clonotypes shared by all four sorted-subset donors than for non-shared clonotypes. The small number of donors limited the genetic and exposure-history diversity represented. Across four donors, 5% to 6% of naive CD4, roughly 3.4% of naive CD8, 2.3% of memory CD4, and under 0.45% of memory CD8 clonotypes were shared.

Including the terminal cysteine and phenylalanine, the CDR3 comprises 18 residues. The read is trimmed to its CDR3 DNA, 54 bases read in frame from base 1. Trimming leaves V shorter by 6 bases and J shorter by 0 bases, with the junction holding 11 bases beyond the gene matches. The germline V gene (reference sequence) gives CDR1 as MNHEY and CDR2 as SMNVEV. Using the deep immunoSEQ assay, multiplex PCR amplified TCR CDR3 regions from genomic DNA. Genomic DNA extracted from each cell subset was distributed evenly over all wells of several immunoSEQ 96-well plates, and each plate served as one replicate. Each replicate PCR for sorted subsets received about 210 ng genomic DNA, equal to about 30,000 T cell genomes. The purified libraries were quantified using a Qubit 3.0 fluorometer, sized with a Bioanalyzer 2100, and then quantified again using the KAPA Library Quantification kit. Every immunoSEQ 96-well plate was sequenced on a separate single-read 150-cycle Illumina NextSeq 550 flow cell. In the authors' own workflow: Because the immunoSEQ output included only junctional sequences and no quality scores, the filtering could not be the same as the filtering used for full-length reads. To assign V/J genes and CDR3, sequences were annotated using PyIR, a Python wrapper for IgBLAST v1.9, with IMGT germline references. Reads were removed for weak V/J assignments (E-value above 1e-6), missing CDR3, stop codons, out-of-frame junctions, or ambiguous translated residues. V3J clonotypes were defined by identical inferred V gene, J gene, and CDR3 amino acid sequence. To compute the percentage overlap between repertoires, the number of shared unique clonotypes was divided by the size of the smaller repertoire. Three approaches were used to assess repertoire richness: RTK rarefaction, the Chao1 estimator, and Recon v2.1 estimates of unobserved clonotypes. Generation probabilities for all TCRbeta clonotypes obtained by the gDNA method from a few donors were computed using OLGA. Here the immuneACCESS table is served through TCRdb, limited to in-frame sequences with V and J called. Missing clones are a known gap in these copies; in checked studies unresolved V genes cover under half, and the rest lacks a known reason. That table supplies the V and J calls and clone size; D and trimming were determined from the DNA. This sample has about 2 million clones in its table, and 85% to 95% of those were observed once. Around 1% of the sample is taken by the ten largest.

CD8 naive samples consisted of CD45RO-negative cells that were positively selected for CCR7, yielding a CD45RA+CCR7+ population without TemRA cells. The donors were healthy, HIV-negative adults with no recently reported acute infections or vaccinations. All donors were Caucasian adults living in Nashville, Tennessee, USA. Blood was obtained by leukapheresis, after which PBMCs were separated by Ficoll-Histopaque density gradient centrifugation and cryopreserved in liquid nitrogen vapor phase. Analytical flow cytometry was used to check the purity and quantity of each magnetically sorted T cell population. Each sorted fraction had its genomic DNA isolated and then quantified by UV absorbance on a Nanodrop 2000c. A single count supports this clone. What this receptor recognizes is not known. No base qualities exist here, and no much larger clone lies one base off it.

This sequence originates from a man aged 18 to 29 in good health. Material: naive CD8+ T cells sorted from blood. This specimen's cell subset or site label, interpreted: CD45RA+CCR7+. This sequence uses TRBV27 and TRBJ2-7; TRBD2 fits 13 bases in the junction. The nucleotide sequence is given as TGTGCCAGCAGACCGGGACTAGCGGGACTCTTAGCCTCCTACGAGCAGTACTTC. Translated, it gives CASRPGLAGLLASYEQYF.